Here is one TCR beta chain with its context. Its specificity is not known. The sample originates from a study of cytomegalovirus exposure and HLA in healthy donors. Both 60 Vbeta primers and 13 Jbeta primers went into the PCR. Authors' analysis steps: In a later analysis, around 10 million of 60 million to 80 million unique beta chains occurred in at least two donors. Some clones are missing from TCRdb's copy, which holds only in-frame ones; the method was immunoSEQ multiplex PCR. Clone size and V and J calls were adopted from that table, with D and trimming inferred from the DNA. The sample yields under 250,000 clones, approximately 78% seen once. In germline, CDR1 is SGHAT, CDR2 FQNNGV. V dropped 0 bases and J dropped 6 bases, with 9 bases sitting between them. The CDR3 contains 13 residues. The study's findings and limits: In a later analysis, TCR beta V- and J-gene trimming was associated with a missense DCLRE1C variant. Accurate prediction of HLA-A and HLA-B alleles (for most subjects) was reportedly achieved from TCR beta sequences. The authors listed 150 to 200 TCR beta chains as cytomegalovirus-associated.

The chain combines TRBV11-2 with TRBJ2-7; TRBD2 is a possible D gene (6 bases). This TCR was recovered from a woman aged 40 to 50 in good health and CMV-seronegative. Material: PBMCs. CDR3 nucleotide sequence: TGTGCCAGCAGCTTAGATCTGGGGGGCGAGCAGTACTTC. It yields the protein CASSLDLGGEQYF.